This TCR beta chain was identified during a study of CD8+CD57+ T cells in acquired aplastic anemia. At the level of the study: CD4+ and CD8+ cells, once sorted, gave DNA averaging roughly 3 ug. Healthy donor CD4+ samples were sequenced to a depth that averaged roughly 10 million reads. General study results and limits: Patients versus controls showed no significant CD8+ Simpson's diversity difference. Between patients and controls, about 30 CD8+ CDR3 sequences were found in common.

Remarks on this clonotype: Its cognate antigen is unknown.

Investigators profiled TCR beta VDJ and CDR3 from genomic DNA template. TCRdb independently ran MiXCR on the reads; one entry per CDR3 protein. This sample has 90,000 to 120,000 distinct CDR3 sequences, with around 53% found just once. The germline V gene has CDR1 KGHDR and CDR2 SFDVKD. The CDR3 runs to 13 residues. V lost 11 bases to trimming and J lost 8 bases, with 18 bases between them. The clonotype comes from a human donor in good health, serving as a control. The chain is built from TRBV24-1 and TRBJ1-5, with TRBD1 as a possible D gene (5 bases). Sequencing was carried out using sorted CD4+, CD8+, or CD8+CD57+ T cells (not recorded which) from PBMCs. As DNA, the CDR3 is TGTGCCAGCGGACTCGGGGGACTTGAGCCCCAGCATTTT. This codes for CASGLGGLEPQHF.